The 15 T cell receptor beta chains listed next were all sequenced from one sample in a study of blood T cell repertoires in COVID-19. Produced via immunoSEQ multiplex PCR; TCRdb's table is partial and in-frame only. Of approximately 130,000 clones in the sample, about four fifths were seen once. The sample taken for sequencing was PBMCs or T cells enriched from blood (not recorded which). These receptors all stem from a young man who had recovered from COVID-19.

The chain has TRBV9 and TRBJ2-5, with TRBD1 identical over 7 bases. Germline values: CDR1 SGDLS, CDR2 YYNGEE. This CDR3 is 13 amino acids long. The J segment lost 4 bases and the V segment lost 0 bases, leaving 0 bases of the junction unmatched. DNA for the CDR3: TGTGCCAGCAGCGTAGGACAGGGAGAGACCCAGTACTTC. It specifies CASSVGQGETQYF.

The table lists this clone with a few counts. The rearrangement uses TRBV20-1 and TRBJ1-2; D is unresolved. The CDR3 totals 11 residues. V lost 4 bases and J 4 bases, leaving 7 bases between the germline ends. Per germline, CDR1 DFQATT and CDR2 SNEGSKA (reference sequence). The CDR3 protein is CSATGPYGYTF. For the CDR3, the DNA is TGCAGTGCTACAGGCCCCTATGGCTACACCTTC.

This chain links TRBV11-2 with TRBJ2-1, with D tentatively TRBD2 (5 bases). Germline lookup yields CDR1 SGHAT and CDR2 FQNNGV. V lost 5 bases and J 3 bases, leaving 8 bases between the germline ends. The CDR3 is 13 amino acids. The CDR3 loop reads CASSQEGYNEQFF. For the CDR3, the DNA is TGTGCCAGCAGCCAAGAGGGCTACAATGAGCAGTTCTTC.

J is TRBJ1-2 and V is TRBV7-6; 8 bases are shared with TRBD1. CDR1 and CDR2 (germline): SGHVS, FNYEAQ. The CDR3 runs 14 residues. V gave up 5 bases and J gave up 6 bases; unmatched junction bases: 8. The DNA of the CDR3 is TGTGCCAGCAGCACAGGACAGGGAGGGGATGGCTACACCTTC. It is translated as CASSTGQGGDGYTF.

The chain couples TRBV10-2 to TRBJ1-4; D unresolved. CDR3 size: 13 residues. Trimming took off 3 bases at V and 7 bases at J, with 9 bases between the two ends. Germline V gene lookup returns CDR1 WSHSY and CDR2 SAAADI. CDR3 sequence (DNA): TGCGCCAGCAGTGAAACTAGGCCTGAAAAACTGTTTTTT. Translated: CASSETRPEKLFF.

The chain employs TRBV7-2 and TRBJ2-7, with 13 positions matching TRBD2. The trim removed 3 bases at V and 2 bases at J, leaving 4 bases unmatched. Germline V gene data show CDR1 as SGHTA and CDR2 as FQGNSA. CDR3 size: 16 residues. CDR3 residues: CASSLALAGGTYEQYF. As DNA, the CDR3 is TGTGCCAGCAGCTTGGCACTAGCGGGAGGGACCTACGAGCAGTACTTC. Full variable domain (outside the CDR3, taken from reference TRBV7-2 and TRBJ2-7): GAGVSQSPSNKVTEKGKDVELRCDPISGHTALYWYRQSLGQGLEFLIYFQGNSAPDKSGLPSDRFSAERTGGSVSTLTIQRTQQEDSAVYLCASSLALAGGTYEQYFGPGTRLTVT.

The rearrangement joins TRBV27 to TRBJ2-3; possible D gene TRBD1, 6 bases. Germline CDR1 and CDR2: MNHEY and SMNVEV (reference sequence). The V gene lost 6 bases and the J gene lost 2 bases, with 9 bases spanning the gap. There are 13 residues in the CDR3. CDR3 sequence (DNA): TGTGCCAGCAGCGGGACACTCACAGATACGCAGTATTTT. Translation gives CASSGTLTDTQYF.

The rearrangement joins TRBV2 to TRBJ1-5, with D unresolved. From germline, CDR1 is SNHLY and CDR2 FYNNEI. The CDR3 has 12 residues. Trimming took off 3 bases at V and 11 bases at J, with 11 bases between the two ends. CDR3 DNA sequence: TGTGCCAGCAGTGAGGACTTGTCTACCCAGCATTTT. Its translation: CASSEDLSTQHF.

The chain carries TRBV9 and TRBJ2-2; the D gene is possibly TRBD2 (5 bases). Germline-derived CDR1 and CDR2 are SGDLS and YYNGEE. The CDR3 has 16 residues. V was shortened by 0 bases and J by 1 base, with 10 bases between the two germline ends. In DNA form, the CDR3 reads TGTGCCAGCAGCGTAGCGGGCGGGCGGAACACCGGGGAGCTGTTTTTT. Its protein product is CASSVAGGRNTGELFF.

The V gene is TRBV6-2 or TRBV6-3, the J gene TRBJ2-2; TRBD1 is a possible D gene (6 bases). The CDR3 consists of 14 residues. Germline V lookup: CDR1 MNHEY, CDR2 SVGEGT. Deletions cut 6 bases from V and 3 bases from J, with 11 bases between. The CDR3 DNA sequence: TGTGCCAGCAGCAGGGGTTGGGACACCGGGGAGCTGTTTTTT. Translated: CASSRGWDTGELFF.

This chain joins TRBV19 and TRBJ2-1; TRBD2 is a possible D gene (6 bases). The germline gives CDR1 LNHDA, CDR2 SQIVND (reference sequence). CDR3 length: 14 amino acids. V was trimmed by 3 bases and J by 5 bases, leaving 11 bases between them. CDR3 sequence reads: CASSIPLADNEQFF. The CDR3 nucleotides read TGTGCCAGTAGTATCCCACTAGCTGACAATGAGCAGTTCTTC.

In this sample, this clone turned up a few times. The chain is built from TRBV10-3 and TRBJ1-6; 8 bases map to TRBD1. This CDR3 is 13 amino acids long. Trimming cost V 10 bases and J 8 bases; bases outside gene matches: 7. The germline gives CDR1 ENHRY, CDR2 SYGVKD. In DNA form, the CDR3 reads TGTGCCACAAGCGGACAGGGACATTCACCCCTCCACTTT. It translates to CATSGQGHSPLHF.

DNA for the CDR3: TGTGCCAGCTCACCACCGTCGGGCAGGGGGCATGGAAACACCATATATTTT. Encoded protein: CASSPPSGRGHGNTIYF. The gene calls are TRBV18 and TRBJ1-3; 8 nucleotides line up with TRBD1. The CDR3 spans 17 residues. Germline trimming cut 0 bases from V and 3 bases from J; bases unmatched to any gene: 7. In germline, CDR1 is KGHSH, CDR2 LQKENI.

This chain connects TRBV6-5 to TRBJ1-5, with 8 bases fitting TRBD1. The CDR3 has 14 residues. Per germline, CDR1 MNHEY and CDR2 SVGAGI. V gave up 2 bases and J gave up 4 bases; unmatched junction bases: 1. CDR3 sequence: CASSYNRGNQPQHF. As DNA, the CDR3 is TGTGCCAGCAGTTACAACAGGGGGAATCAGCCCCAGCATTTT.

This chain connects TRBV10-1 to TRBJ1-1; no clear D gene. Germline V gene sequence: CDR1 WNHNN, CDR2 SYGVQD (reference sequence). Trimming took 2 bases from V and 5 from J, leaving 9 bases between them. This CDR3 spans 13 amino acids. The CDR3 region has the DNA TGCGCCAGCAGTGAGCACTCGAAGACTGAAGCTTTCTTT. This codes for CASSEHSKTEAFF.